The clone carrying this T cell receptor beta chain was counted a few times. Its antigen is still unknown. This sample is part of a study of blood T cells in healthy people across ages. Whole-study results and caveats: Roughly linear age-related decline in beta diversity appeared, significant by age around 36.

The germline V gene has CDR1 SNHLY and CDR2 FYNNEI. This CDR3 is 14 amino acids long. V was clipped by 4 bases and J by 5 bases, with 12 bases between them. Combining a sample-barcoded 5' primer with a J-beta primer mix, a second PCR ran for roughly 7 to 11 cycles. Each TCR beta cDNA got a 12-nucleotide random molecular identifier. A single record per CDR3 protein comes from TCRdb applying MiXCR to the 5' RACE reads. The data hold over 1.5 million distinct CDR3 sequences, with around half observed a single time. Isolating PBMCs gave at least 6.5 million of these cells per sample. The genes are TRBV2 and TRBJ1-5; possible D gene TRBD1, 5 bases. The clonotype was recovered from a woman aged 40 to 50 in good health. The specimen sequenced was blood. DNA for the CDR3: TGTGCCAGCAGTGTTCAGGGTTTGGATCAGCCCCAGCATTTT. This sequence encodes CASSVQGLDQPQHF.